Sequencing of this T cell receptor beta chain was carried out in a study of blood T cell repertoires in COVID-19. As for the study in general: The samples span acute and convalescent COVID-19 from the United States, Italy and Spain.

V dropped 2 bases and J dropped 8 bases, with 10 bases sitting between them. CDR3 length: 14 residues. Germline values: CDR1 KGHSH, CDR2 LQKENI. Original processing methods: By means of reference gene primer amplification, nucleated cell counts were estimated. The assay was immunoSEQ multiplex PCR, and TCRdb's table has in-frame clones only and misses some. Clonal size and the V and J genes are those of that table, whereas D and trimming came from the DNA. The sample has 180,000 or so clones, around 76% seen once. Input material: peripheral blood. This sequence originates from an older woman with acute or convalescent COVID-19. V gene TRBV18 combines with J gene TRBJ1-6, with D perhaps TRBD1 (5 bases). CDR3 nucleotide sequence: TGTGCCAGCTCACCAGCAGGGTTGGATTCACCCCTCCACTTT. As protein: CASSPAGLDSPLHF.